One TCR beta chain is described in this entry. What it recognizes is unknown. Libraries were prepared by immunoSEQ multiplex PCR; TCRdb keeps only in-frame clonotypes and omits some of them. The table records approximately 50,000 clones, more than 75% of them present only once. The data were taken from a study of a mutant IDH1 vaccine in newly diagnosed glioma. For the study at large: Treated patients were around 62% male, around 38% female, mean age 40.4 years.

Study outcomes and limitations: Vaccination elicited immune responses in around 93% of patients.

In germline, CDR1 is SEHNR, CDR2 FQNEAQ (reference sequence). The CDR3 length is 16 residues. V dropped 1 base and J dropped 1; count of bases not matched to a gene: 7. Time point in this sample: week 23, last vaccination. Doses consisted of 300 ug of mutant IDH1 20-mer peptide each, paired with topical imiquimod. The starting material was PBMCs, obtained from a glioma patient whose treatment included an IDH1 peptide vaccine. The rearrangement joins TRBV7-9 to TRBJ2-7; 7 bases agree with TRBD1. This TCR was recovered from a middle-aged man with glioma. CDR3 DNA sequence: TGTGCCAGCAGCTTAGATACAGCCAGGGGGTCCTACGAGCAGTACTTC. It codes for CASSLDTARGSYEQYF.